This T cell receptor (beta chain) came from a study of cytomegalovirus exposure and HLA in healthy donors. The overall study: Previous work identified roughly 120 million unique TCR beta sequences from around 170 million T cells.

This CDR3 region has 16 residues. Looked up from germline, CDR1 is SNHLY and CDR2 is FYNNEI. V was clipped by 5 bases and J by 1 base; unmatched bases: 8. This PCR relied on a set of 60 Vbeta primers and 13 Jbeta primers. The protocol was immunoSEQ multiplex PCR, while the TCRdb copy is restricted to in-frame clones and leaves out a portion. The sample has about 130,000 clones, 65% to 80% seen once. This sequence was found in a man aged 35 to 55 in good health and CMV-seronegative. Sequenced material: PBMCs. The chain joins TRBV2 to TRBJ2-7; 10 bases are a match to TRBD1. The CDR3 sequence is CASSTSRDRGSYEQYF. The CDR3 DNA sequence: TGTGCCAGCAGTACGTCCCGGGACAGGGGTTCCTACGAGCAGTACTTC.